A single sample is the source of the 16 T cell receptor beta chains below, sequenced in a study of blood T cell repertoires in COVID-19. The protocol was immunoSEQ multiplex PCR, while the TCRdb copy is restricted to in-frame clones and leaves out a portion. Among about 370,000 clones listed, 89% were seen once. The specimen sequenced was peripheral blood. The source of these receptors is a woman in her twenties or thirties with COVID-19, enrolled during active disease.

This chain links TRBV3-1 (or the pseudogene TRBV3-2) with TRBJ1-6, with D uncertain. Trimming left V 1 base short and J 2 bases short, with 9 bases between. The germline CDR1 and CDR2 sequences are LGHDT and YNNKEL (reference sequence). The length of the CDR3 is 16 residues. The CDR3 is CASSQGFTAYNSPLHF. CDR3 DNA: TGTGCCAGCAGCCAAGGTTTTACAGCCTATAATTCACCCCTCCACTTT.

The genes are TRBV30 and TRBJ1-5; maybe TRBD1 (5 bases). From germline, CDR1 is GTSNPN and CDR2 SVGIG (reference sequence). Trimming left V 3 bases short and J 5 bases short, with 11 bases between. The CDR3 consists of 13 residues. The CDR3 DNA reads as TGTGCCTGGAGACAGACAGTCCATCAGCCCCAGCATTTT. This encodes CAWRQTVHQPQHF.

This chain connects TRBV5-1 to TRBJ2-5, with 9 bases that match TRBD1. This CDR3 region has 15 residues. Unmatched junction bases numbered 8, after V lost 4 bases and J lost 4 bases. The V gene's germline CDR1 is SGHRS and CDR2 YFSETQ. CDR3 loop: CASSPNIQGAETQYF. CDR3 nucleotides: TGCGCCAGCAGCCCAAATATACAGGGGGCAGAGACCCAGTACTTC.

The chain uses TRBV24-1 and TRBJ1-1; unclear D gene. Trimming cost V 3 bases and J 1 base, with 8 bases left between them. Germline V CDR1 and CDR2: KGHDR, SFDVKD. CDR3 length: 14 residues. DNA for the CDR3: TGTGCCACCAGTGATCCTGCGGGGAACACTGAAGCTTTCTTT. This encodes CATSDPAGNTEAFF.

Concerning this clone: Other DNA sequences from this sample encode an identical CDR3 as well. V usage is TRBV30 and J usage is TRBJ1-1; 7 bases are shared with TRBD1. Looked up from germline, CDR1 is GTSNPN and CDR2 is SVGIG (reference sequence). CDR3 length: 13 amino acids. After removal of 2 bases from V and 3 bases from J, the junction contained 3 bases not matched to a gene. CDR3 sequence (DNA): TGTGCCTGGAGTCGACAGGGAGACACTGAAGCTTTCTTT. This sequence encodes CAWSRQGDTEAFF.

Here the CDR3 reads CASSVGTGTSRQETQYF. The CDR3 bases are TGTGCCAGCAGCGTAGGTACCGGGACTAGCCGCCAAGAGACCCAGTACTTC. J is TRBJ2-5 and V is TRBV9; 9 bases are shared with TRBD2. This CDR3 is 17 amino acids long. Unmatched junction bases numbered 7, after V lost 0 bases and J lost 1 base. The V gene's germline CDR1 is SGDLS and CDR2 YYNGEE.

This chain's CDR3 is CASSLFRGGSSYNEQFF. As DNA, the CDR3 is TGTGCCAGCAGCTTATTTAGGGGGGGAAGCTCCTACAATGAGCAGTTCTTC. The genes are TRBV11-2 and TRBJ2-1; the D gene is possibly TRBD2 (7 bases). From germline, CDR1 is SGHAT and CDR2 FQNNGV. The CDR3 contains 17 residues. Deletions cut 2 bases from V and 0 bases from J, with 14 bases between.

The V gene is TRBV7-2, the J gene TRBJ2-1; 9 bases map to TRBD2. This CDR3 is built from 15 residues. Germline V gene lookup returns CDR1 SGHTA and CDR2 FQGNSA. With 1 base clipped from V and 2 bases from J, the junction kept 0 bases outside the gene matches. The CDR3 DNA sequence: TGTGCCAGCAGCTTAGTAGCGGGAGCCTACAATGAGCAGTTCTTC. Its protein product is CASSLVAGAYNEQFF.

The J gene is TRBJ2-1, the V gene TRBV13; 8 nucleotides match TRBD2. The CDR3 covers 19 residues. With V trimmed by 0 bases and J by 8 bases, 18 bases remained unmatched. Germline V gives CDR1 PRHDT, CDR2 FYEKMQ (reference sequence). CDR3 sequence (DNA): TGTGCCAGCAGCTTAGGCGCGGGGGGCTTTTCCATTTCGGATCATGAGCAGTTCTTC. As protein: CASSLGAGGFSISDHEQFF.

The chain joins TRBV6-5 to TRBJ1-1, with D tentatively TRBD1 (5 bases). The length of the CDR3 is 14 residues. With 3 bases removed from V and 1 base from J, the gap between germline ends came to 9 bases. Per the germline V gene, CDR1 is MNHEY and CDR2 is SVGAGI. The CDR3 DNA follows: TGTGCCAGCAGTTATAGGAGGGGGAACACTGAAGCTTTCTTT. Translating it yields CASSYRRGNTEAFF.

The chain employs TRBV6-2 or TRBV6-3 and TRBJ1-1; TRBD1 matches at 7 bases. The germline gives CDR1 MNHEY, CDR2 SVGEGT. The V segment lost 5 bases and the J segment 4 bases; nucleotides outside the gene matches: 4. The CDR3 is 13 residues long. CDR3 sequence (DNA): TGTGCCAGCAGTCACAGGGGAGGCACTGAAGCTTTCTTT. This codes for CASSHRGGTEAFF.

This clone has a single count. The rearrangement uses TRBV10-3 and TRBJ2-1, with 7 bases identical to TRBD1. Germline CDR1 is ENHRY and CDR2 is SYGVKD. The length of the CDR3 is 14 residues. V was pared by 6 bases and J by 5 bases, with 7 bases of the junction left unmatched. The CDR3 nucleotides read TGTGCCATCAGCGCCGGGACAGACCACAATGAGCAGTTCTTC. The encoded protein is CAISAGTDHNEQFF.

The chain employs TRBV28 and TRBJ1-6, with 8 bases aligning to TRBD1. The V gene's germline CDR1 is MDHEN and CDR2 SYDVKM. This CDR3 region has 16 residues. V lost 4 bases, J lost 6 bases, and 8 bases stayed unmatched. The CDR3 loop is CASSSTGGPRNSPLHF. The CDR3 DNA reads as TGTGCCAGCAGTTCTACAGGGGGTCCACGTAATTCACCCCTCCACTTT.

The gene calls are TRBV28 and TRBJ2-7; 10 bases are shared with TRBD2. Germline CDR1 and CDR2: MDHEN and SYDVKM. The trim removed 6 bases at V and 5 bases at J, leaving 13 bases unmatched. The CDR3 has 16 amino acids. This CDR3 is CASSLAGAGGPHEQYF. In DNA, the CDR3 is TGTGCCAGCAGCTTGGCCGGAGCGGGGGGGCCCCACGAGCAGTACTTC.

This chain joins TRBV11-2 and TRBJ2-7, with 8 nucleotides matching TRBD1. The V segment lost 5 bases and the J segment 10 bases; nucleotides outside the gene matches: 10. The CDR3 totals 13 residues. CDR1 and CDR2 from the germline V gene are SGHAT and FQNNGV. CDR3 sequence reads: CASSDQPGGAQYF. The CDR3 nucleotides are TGTGCCAGCAGCGACCAACCAGGGGGCGCACAGTACTTC.

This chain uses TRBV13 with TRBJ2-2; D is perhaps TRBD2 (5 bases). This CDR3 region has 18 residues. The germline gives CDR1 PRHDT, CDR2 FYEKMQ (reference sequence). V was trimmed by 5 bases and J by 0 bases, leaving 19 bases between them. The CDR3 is CASSPRGSVGSNTGELFF. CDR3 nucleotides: TGTGCCAGCAGCCCCCGAGGTAGCGTGGGTTCGAACACCGGGGAGCTGTTTTTT.